The sequence of this T cell receptor beta chain was determined in a study of blood T cell repertoires in COVID-19. At the level of the study: Researchers got acute and convalescent COVID-19 samples from the United States, Italy and Spain. Sources were T cells, B-cell-depleted T cells, or PBMCs; the material itself was cDNA or gDNA.

Trimming took 4 bases from V and 6 from J, leaving 15 bases between them. The CDR3 is 15 residues long. Germline V gives CDR1 SGHTA, CDR2 FQGTGA. Original processing methods: Reference gene primers were amplified, and this amplification served to estimate nucleated cell counts. The assay was immunoSEQ multiplex PCR, and TCRdb's table has in-frame clones only and misses some. From that table come the V and J calls and clone size; the DNA was used to work out D and trimming. Of roughly 330,000 clones in the sample, more than 70% were seen once. The source is a man aged 18 to 35 who had recovered from COVID-19. Sequenced material: peripheral blood. The chain links TRBV7-3 to TRBJ2-2; no definite D call. The CDR3 bases are TGTGCCAGCAGCTCGGGTGACGGGTTAGCCGGGGAGCTGTTTTTT. This sequence encodes CASSSGDGLAGELFF.